These 26 T cell receptor beta chains came from one sample sequenced in a study of shared clonotypes between healthy human individuals. TCRdb keeps only in-frame clones here, not all; method: immunoSEQ multiplex PCR. The sample lists about 960,000 clones, around 80% occurring once. The sequenced sample consisted of memory CD4+ T cells sorted from blood. Subset reported: CD45RA-negative fraction. These receptors all stem from a man between 18 and 29 years old in good health.

The chain combines TRBV7-9 with TRBJ2-1; 8 bases are shared with TRBD2. The CDR3 spans 15 residues. J gave up 9 bases and V 2 bases, and 9 bases lay outside the gene matches. CDR1 and CDR2 from the germline V gene are SEHNR and FQNEAQ (reference sequence). The CDR3 is CASSLNSGSIGEQFF. CDR3 DNA sequence: TGTGCCAGCAGCTTAAACAGCGGGAGTATTGGTGAGCAGTTCTTC.

This clone was recorded a few times. The rearrangement links TRBV7-2 to TRBJ1-1; D uncertain. The germline CDR1 and CDR2 sequences are SGHTA and FQGNSA. The CDR3 totals 14 residues. Deletions cut 7 bases from V and 5 bases from J, with 17 bases between. In nucleotides, the CDR3 is TGTGCCAGCACCGCGACCCCCTTGTGGACTGAAGCTTTCTTT. Its protein is CASTATPLWTEAFF.

The J gene is TRBJ2-1, the V gene TRBV2; 11 bases line up with TRBD2. The trim removed 8 bases at V and 9 bases at J, leaving 6 bases unmatched. Germline-derived CDR1 and CDR2 are SNHLY and FYNNEI. The CDR3 totals 13 residues. The CDR3 sequence is CASSGLAGGEQFF. CDR3 DNA: TGTGCCAGCTCTGGGCTAGCGGGAGGTGAGCAGTTCTTC.

This clone appeared many times. The rearrangement links TRBV6-6 to TRBJ2-2, with 8 positions matching TRBD2. Per germline, CDR1 MNHNY and CDR2 SVGAGI (reference sequence). J was trimmed by 5 bases and V by 6 bases; bases with no gene match: 8. The CDR3 runs to 15 residues. The CDR3 loop reads CASRARLATTGELFF. In DNA, the CDR3 is TGTGCCAGCAGGGCGAGACTAGCGACAACCGGGGAGCTGTTTTTT.

This sequence joins TRBV13 and TRBJ1-6; possible D gene TRBD1, 5 bases. From germline, CDR1 is PRHDT and CDR2 FYEKMQ (reference sequence). Trimming removed 5 bases from V and 10 bases from J, with 15 bases in between. CDR3 length: 14 amino acids. In nucleotides, the CDR3 is TGTGCCAGCAGCCATGCTAGACAGTCCTCACCCCTCCACTTT. Protein sequence: CASSHARQSSPLHF.

Here the CDR3 reads CASSFQSRAQYF. CDR3 DNA: TGTGCCAGCAGTTTCCAGTCTAGGGCCCAGTACTTC. The chain employs TRBV28 and TRBJ2-5, with no clear D. This CDR3 is built from 12 residues. Germline V gene lookup returns CDR1 MDHEN and CDR2 SYDVKM. Trimming took 3 bases from V and 9 from J, leaving 11 bases between them.

J is TRBJ2-3 and V is TRBV9; 9 bases are a match to TRBD2. V lost 2 bases and J lost 0; bases outside the gene matches: 7. Germline V lookup: CDR1 SGDLS, CDR2 YYNGEE. This CDR3 is 17 amino acids long. Written as DNA, the CDR3 is TGTGCCAGCAGCGTTAGCGGGGGTGTTACTAGCACAGATACGCAGTATTTT. Its translation: CASSVSGGVTSTDTQYF.

This clone was seen only a few times. V gene TRBV5-6 combines with J gene TRBJ1-2, with a tentative D call TRBD1 (5 bases). Germline assignment: CDR1 SGHDT and CDR2 YYEEEE. Trimming shortened V by 5 bases and J by 5 bases, and 16 bases separated the two germline ends. The CDR3 has 14 residues. Written as DNA, the CDR3 is TGTGCCAGCAGTTACACCGGGACTCCGTATGGCTACACCTTC. It translates to CASSYTGTPYGYTF.

The V and J genes are TRBV18 and TRBJ1-1; D is perhaps TRBD1 (6 bases). Deletions cut 6 bases from V and 0 bases from J, with 11 bases between. The CDR3 consists of 14 residues. CDR1 is KGHSH, CDR2 LQKENI, per germline. The CDR3 DNA reads as TGTGCCAGCTCCCAACAGGGATTGAACACTGAAGCTTTCTTT. This encodes CASSQQGLNTEAFF.

The chain combines TRBV29-1 with TRBJ2-1, with 11 nucleotides matching TRBD1. The germline CDR1 and CDR2 sequences are SQVTM and ANQGSEA. The CDR3 has 14 residues. The trim removed 6 bases at V and 10 bases at J, leaving 11 bases unmatched. This CDR3 reads CSVSGTGGSGEQFF. DNA of the CDR3: TGCAGCGTATCCGGGACAGGGGGTTCAGGAGAGCAGTTCTTC.

In its sample, this clone was seen a few times. This sequence joins TRBV30 and TRBJ1-6, with TRBD1 matching over 11 bases. The germline CDR1 and CDR2 sequences are GTSNPN and SVGIG (reference sequence). The CDR3 covers 21 residues. With 1 base clipped from V and 2 bases from J, the junction kept 16 bases outside the gene matches. The DNA for the CDR3 is TGTGCCTGGAGTGGCATCCTTTGGGACAGGGGGGTGCAGCCCTATAATTCACCCCTCCACTTT. Its translation is CAWSGILWDRGVQPYNSPLHF.

The J gene is TRBJ1-5, the V gene TRBV12-5, with 7 nucleotides matching TRBD1. The CDR3 is 15 amino acids. V lost 6 bases, J lost 0 bases, and 5 bases stayed unmatched. CDR1 and CDR2 from the germline V gene are LGHNT and FRNRAP. The CDR3 sequence is CASGTGTASNQPQHF. The CDR3 bases are TGTGCTAGTGGAACCGGGACAGCTAGCAATCAGCCCCAGCATTTT.

This chain joins TRBV29-1 and TRBJ2-2; D gene unclear. V lost 6 bases and J 4 bases, leaving 6 bases between the germline ends. CDR3 length: 11 residues. Germline values: CDR1 SQVTM, CDR2 ANQGSEA. The CDR3 nucleotides read TGCAGCGTCCTGTTCACCGGGGAGCTGTTTTTT. Translating gives CSVLFTGELFF.

As regards this clone: Other DNA sequences in the same sample also yield this CDR3. The chain couples TRBV11-2 to TRBJ2-3; D ambiguous. CDR1 and CDR2 from the germline V gene are SGHAT and FQNNGV. Deletions cut 3 bases from V and 2 bases from J, with 3 bases between. This CDR3 contains 12 residues. The CDR3 DNA reads as TGTGCCAGCAGCTTGTTCACAGATACGCAGTATTTT. Protein sequence: CASSLFTDTQYF. The variable domain in full, with the rest retrieved from reference TRBV11-2 and TRBJ2-3, is EAGVAQSPRYKIIEKRQSVAFWCNPISGHATLYWYQQILGQGPKLLIQFQNNGVVDDSQLPKDRFSAERLKGVDSTLKIQPAKLEDSAVYLCASSLFTDTQYFGPGTRLTVL.

Remarks on this clone: One junction end does not reproduce the germline sequence, and a read error may be involved. The CDR3 sequence: CAISVGGFYEQYF. CDR3 nucleotides: TGTGCCATCAGTGTAGGCGGATTCTACGAGCAGTACTTC. V gene TRBV6-6 combines with J gene TRBJ2-7; D is undetermined. CDR1 and CDR2 from the germline V gene are MNHNY and SVGAGI (reference sequence). This CDR3 region has 13 residues.

This chain joins TRBV6-5 and TRBJ1-5; D gene unclear. The CDR3 totals 14 residues. Trimming left V 2 bases short and J 1 base short, with 6 bases between. The germline gives CDR1 MNHEY, CDR2 SVGAGI. CDR3 coding DNA: TGTGCCAGCAGTTACGGGGAGAGCAATCAGCCCCAGCATTTT. It translates to CASSYGESNQPQHF.

As to this clone: The sample holds other DNA sequences that translate to the same CDR3. The genes are TRBV7-2 and TRBJ2-1; D not resolved. CDR3 length: 15 residues. Trimming stripped 1 base from V and 1 base from J, with 8 bases between. Germline CDR1 SGHTA, CDR2 FQGNSA. The CDR3 reads CASSLEGGSYNEQFF. Here the CDR3 DNA reads TGTGCCAGCAGCTTAGAGGGCGGTTCCTACAATGAGCAGTTCTTC. The full variable domain, its missing parts supplied by reference TRBV7-2 and TRBJ2-1, is GAGVSQSPSNKVTEKGKDVELRCDPISGHTALYWYRQSLGQGLEFLIYFQGNSAPDKSGLPSDRFSAERTGGSVSTLTIQRTQQEDSAVYLCASSLEGGSYNEQFFGPGTRLTVL.

The rearrangement uses TRBV28 and TRBJ1-3, with 12 nucleotides matching TRBD1. The CDR3 length is 16 residues. Trimming at V came to 4 bases and at J to 2 bases, leaving 3 bases not matched to a gene. The germline gives CDR1 MDHEN, CDR2 SYDVKM. CDR3 sequence reads: CASSSGTGGTGNTIYF. The CDR3 nucleotides read TGTGCCAGCAGTTCTGGGACAGGGGGCACTGGAAACACCATATATTTT. Drawing the rest from reference TRBV28 and TRBJ1-3, the complete variable domain is DVKVTQSSRYLVKRTGEKVFLECVQDMDHENMFWYRQDPGLGLRLIYFSYDVKMKEKGDIPEGYSVSREKKERFSLILESASTNQTSMYLCASSSGTGGTGNTIYFGEGSWLTVV.

The V gene is TRBV10-3, the J gene TRBJ2-7; D is possibly TRBD2 (6 bases). The ends were cut back, 8 bases at V and 2 bases at J, with 10 bases in the middle. CDR3 length: 12 residues. Germline CDR1 ENHRY, CDR2 SYGVKD. This chain's CDR3 is CAIGGTPYEQYF. CDR3 in DNA: TGTGCCATCGGAGGGACTCCCTACGAGCAGTACTTC.

V is TRBV7-2 and J is TRBJ2-7; 11 bases are shared with TRBD2. The junction had 3 bases not matched to a gene; V was cut back by 2 bases and J by 6 bases. This CDR3 region has 14 residues. Germline CDR1 reads SGHTA; CDR2 reads FQGNSA. The CDR3 sequence: CASSLTSGSGEQYF. CDR3 in DNA: TGTGCCAGCAGCTTAACTAGCGGGAGTGGCGAGCAGTACTTC.

The V and J genes are TRBV4-3 and TRBJ1-1; TRBD1 matches 8 bases. Looked up from germline, CDR1 is LGHNA and CDR2 is YSLEER. V shed 0 bases and J 5 bases; nucleotides not matched to a gene: 17. The CDR3 extends over 19 amino acids. CDR3 bases: TGCGCCAGCAGCCAAGATTTGAGGGGTGCCAGGGGGCGAGGTACTGAAGCTTTCTTT. Protein: CASSQDLRGARGRGTEAFF.

The CDR3 DNA reads as TGTGCCAGCAGCAACAACCCCGGGGGGGGGTTATCCTACGAGCAGTACTTC. Protein product: CASSNNPGGGLSYEQYF. V and J are TRBV5-8 and TRBJ2-7; 8 nucleotides align to TRBD2. The trim removed 4 bases at V and 1 base at J, leaving 13 bases unmatched. The germline gives CDR1 SGHTS, CDR2 YDEGEE. This CDR3 region has 17 residues.

The chain is built from TRBV7-9 and TRBJ2-7; 7 bases map to TRBD1. The CDR3 consists of 14 residues. V trimming: 4 bases; J trimming: 6 bases; junction bases outside the gene matches: 9. Germline CDR1 SEHNR, CDR2 FQNEAQ (reference sequence). The CDR3 bases are TGTGCCAGCAGCTCGACAGGGATCGGGTTCGAGCAGTACTTC. Its translation: CASSSTGIGFEQYF.

Remarks on this clone: Other nucleotide sequences from this sample produce the same CDR3. V is TRBV7-2 and J is TRBJ2-7; TRBD2 matches 11 bases. Germline-derived CDR1 and CDR2 are SGHTA and FQGNSA. This CDR3 spans 14 amino acids. The ends lost 5 bases at V and 7 bases at J; junction bases unmatched: 7. The CDR3, as DNA: TGTGCCAGCAGCCCTCTAGCGGGAGGTAGTGAGCAGTACTTC. This translates into CASSPLAGGSEQYF.

The rearrangement links TRBV6-5 to TRBJ2-3; TRBD1 is a possible D gene (6 bases). The germline V and J ends were trimmed by 0 bases and 2 bases, with 12 bases remaining between them. The CDR3 is 16 residues long. CDR1 is MNHEY, CDR2 SVGAGI, per germline. In nucleotides, the CDR3 is TGTGCCAGCAGTTACTCGACAGGACGGTCCACAGATACGCAGTATTTT. Translated, it gives CASSYSTGRSTDTQYF.

The chain couples TRBV2 to TRBJ1-5; 9 nucleotides line up with TRBD1. The V gene's germline CDR1 is SNHLY and CDR2 FYNNEI. This CDR3 has 14 amino acids. Unmatched junction bases numbered 9, after V lost 6 bases and J lost 9 bases. The CDR3 loop reads CASRGTGSNAPQHF. DNA for the CDR3: TGTGCCAGCAGAGGGACAGGGAGTAATGCGCCCCAGCATTTT.